This entry concerns a single TCR beta chain. Antigen unknown. The split of CD4+ cells yielded CD45RA+ naive and CD45RA-negative memory subsets. The authors' processing: Sequence data from immunoSEQ were junction-only and lacked quality scores; consequently, filtering differed. Repertoires were generated with immunoSEQ multiplex PCR, while TCRdb's copy carries only in-frame clones and drops some. The DNA gave D and trimming, while V, J and clone size come from that table. Of about 2 million clones in the sample, 85% to 95% were seen once. The data stem from a study of shared clonotypes between healthy human individuals. V was clipped by 2 bases and J by 4 bases, with 9 bases between them. This CDR3 spans 13 amino acids. Germline CDR1 SGHRS, CDR2 YFSETQ. The study, taken as a whole, reports: The naive CD4 repertoires of a few donors were compared, and approximately 5% of clonotypes were shared. Across subsets, estimated richness was generally greater for naive than for memory populations.

This chain links TRBV5-1 with TRBJ1-2; a possible D gene is TRBD1 (6 bases). The sequencing sample was made of naive CD4+ T cells sorted from blood. Subset reported: CD45RA+ positively selected. The receptor was derived from a man younger than 35 in good health. CDR3: CASSFETGYGYTF. The CDR3 DNA sequence: TGCGCCAGCAGCTTTGAGACAGGCTATGGCTACACCTTC.